Sequencing of this T cell receptor beta chain was carried out in a study of blood T cell repertoires in COVID-19. Across the study: Sources were T cells, B-cell-depleted T cells, or PBMCs; the material itself was cDNA or gDNA.

The Seattle patients joined while their infection was active and were tracked longitudinally afterward. Clones were read by immunoSEQ multiplex PCR, and TCRdb kept only the in-frame ones, dropping some. The sample holds tens of thousands of clones, roughly nine tenths seen once. CDR3 length: 14 residues. Germline V gene sequence: CDR1 SEHNR, CDR2 FQNEAQ (reference sequence). The V end was cut by 5 bases, the J end by 4 bases, with 12 bases between. The sequenced material came from peripheral blood. This clonotype was obtained from a man aged 55 to 70 with COVID-19, enrolled during active disease. The V and J genes are TRBV7-9 and TRBJ1-5; maybe TRBD1 (6 bases). The CDR3 sequence is CASSPATGNQPQHF. Here the CDR3 DNA reads TGTGCCAGCAGCCCTGCCACAGGGAATCAGCCCCAGCATTTT.